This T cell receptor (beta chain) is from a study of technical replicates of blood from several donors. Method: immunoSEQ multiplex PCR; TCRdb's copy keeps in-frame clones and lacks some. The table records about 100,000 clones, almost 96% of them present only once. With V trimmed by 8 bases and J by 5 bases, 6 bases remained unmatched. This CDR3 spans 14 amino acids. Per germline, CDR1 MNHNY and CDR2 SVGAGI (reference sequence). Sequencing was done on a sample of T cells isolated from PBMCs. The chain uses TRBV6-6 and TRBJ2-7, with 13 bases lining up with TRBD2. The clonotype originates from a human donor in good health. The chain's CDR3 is CASGTSGGADEQYF. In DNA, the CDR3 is TGTGCCAGCGGTACTAGCGGGGGGGCGGACGAGCAGTACTTC.